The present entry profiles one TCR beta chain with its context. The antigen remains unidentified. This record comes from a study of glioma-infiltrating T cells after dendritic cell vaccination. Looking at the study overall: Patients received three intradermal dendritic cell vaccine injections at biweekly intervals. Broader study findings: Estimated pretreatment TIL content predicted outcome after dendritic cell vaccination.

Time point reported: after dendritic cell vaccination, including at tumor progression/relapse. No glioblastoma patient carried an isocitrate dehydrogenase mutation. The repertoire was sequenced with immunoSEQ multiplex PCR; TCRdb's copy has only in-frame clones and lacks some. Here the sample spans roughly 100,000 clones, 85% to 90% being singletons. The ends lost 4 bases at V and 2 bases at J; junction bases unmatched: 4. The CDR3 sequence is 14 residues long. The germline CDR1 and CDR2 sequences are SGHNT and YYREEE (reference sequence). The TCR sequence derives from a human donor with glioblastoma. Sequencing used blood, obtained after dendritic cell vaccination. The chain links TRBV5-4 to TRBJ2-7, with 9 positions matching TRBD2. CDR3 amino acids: CASSSRGRAYEQYF. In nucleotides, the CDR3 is TGTGCCAGCAGCAGCCGCGGGAGGGCCTACGAGCAGTACTTC.